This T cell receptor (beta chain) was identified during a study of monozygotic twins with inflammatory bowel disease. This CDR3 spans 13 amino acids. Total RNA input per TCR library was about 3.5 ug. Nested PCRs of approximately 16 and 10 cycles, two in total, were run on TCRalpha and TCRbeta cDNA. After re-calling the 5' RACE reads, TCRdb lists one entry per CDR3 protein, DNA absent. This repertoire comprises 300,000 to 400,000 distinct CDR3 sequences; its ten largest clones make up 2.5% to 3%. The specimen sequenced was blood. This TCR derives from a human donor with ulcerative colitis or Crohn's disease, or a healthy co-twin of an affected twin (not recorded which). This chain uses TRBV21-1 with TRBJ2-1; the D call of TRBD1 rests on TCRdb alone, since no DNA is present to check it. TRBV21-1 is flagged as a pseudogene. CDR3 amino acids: CASSRPTGNEQFF.